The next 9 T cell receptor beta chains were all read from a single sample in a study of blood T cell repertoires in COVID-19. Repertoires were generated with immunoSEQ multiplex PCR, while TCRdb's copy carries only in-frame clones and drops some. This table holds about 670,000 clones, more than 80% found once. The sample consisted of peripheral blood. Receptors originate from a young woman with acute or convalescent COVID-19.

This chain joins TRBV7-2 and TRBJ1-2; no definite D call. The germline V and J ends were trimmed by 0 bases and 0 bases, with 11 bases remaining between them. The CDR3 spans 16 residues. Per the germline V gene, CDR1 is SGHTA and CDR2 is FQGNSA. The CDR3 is CASSLALAMANYGYTF. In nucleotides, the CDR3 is TGTGCCAGCAGCTTAGCGCTGGCAATGGCTAACTATGGCTACACCTTC.

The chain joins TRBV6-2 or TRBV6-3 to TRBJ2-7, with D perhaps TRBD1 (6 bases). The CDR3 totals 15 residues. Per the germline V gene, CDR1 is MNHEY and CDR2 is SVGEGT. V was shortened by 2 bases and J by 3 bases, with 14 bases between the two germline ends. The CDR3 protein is CASSYGQLSFYEQYF. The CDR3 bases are TGTGCCAGCAGTTACGGACAGCTAAGCTTCTACGAGCAGTACTTC.

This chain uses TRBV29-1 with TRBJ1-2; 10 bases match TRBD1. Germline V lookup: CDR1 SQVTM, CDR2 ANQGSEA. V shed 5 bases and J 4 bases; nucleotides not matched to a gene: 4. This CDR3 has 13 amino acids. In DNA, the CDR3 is TGCAGCGTTTGGGGACAGGGGATCTATGGCTACACCTTC. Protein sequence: CSVWGQGIYGYTF.

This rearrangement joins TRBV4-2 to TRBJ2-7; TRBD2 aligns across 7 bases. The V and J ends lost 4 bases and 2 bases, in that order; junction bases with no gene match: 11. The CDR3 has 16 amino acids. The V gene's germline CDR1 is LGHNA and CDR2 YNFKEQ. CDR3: CASSPTSLARAYEQYF. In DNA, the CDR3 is TGTGCCAGCAGCCCCACCTCACTAGCGCGAGCCTACGAGCAGTACTTC.

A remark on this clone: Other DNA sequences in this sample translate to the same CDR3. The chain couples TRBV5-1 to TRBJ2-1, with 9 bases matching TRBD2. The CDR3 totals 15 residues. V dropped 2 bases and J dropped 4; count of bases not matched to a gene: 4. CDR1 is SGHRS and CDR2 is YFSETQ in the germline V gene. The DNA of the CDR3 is TGCGCCAGCAGCTTTAGCGGGGGTTCGTACAATGAGCAGTTCTTC. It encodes CASSFSGGSYNEQFF.

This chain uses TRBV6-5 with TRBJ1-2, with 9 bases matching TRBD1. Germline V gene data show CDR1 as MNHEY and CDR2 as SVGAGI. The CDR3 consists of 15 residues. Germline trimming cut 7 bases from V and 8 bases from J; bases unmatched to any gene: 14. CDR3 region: CASTGANRGQEGYTF. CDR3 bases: TGTGCCAGCACGGGCGCGAACAGGGGGCAGGAAGGCTACACCTTC.

DNA of the CDR3: TGCGCCAGCAGCCGAGATTCGGGACCGGGGGGGACTGAAGCTTTCTTT. Protein sequence: CASSRDSGPGGTEAFF. The chain combines TRBV4-3 with TRBJ1-1, with a possible D match to TRBD1 (5 bases). V was trimmed by 4 bases and J by 5 bases, leaving 20 bases between them. The CDR3 totals 16 residues. Per the germline V gene, CDR1 is LGHNA and CDR2 is YSLEER.

The CDR3 DNA reads TGTGCCAGCAGCTTAAGTCGACCCGGGAGAGGGAGAACCGGGGAGCTGTTTTTT. Encoded protein: CASSLSRPGRGRTGELFF. The rearrangement links TRBV7-4 to TRBJ2-2; weak D call: TRBD2 (6 bases). Germline CDR1 is SGHVT and CDR2 is SQSDAQ. The V end lost 2 bases, the J end lost 5 bases, and 21 bases lay between the germline ends. The CDR3 runs 18 residues.

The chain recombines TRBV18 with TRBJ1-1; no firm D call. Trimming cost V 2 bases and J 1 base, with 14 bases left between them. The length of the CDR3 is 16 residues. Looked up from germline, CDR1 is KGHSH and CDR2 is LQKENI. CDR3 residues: CASSPRMYRPNTEAFF. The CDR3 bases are TGTGCCAGCTCACCAAGAATGTACAGACCGAACACTGAAGCTTTCTTT.